The present T cell receptor (beta chain) was sequenced within a study of OX40 agonist ivuxolimab in advanced cancers. Study observations and caveats: A proportion of nonresponders additionally exhibited low normalized T-cell clonal expansion. Expanded clones were, on average, more numerous in CD8+ T cells than in CD4+.

The method was immunoSEQ multiplex PCR; TCRdb's version includes in-frame clones alone and lacks a portion of them. Here the sample spans 25,000 to 40,000 clones, around 81% being singletons. This clone was seen a handful of times. The antigen is unknown. This CDR3 is 15 amino acids long. The V and J ends lost 6 bases and 2 bases respectively, with 16 bases between them. CDR1 and CDR2 (germline): SGDLS, YYNGEE. This sequence originates from an adult with an advanced solid tumor such as melanoma, head and neck, liver or kidney cancer. Sequenced here: CD4+ or CD8+ T cells sorted from blood, sampled in a trial of the OX40 agonist ivuxolimab. The chain uses TRBV9 and TRBJ2-3; maybe TRBD1 (6 bases). The CDR3 DNA is TGTGCCAGCACCTCGCAAGGGACAAACACAGATACGCAGTATTTT. Translation gives CASTSQGTNTDTQYF.